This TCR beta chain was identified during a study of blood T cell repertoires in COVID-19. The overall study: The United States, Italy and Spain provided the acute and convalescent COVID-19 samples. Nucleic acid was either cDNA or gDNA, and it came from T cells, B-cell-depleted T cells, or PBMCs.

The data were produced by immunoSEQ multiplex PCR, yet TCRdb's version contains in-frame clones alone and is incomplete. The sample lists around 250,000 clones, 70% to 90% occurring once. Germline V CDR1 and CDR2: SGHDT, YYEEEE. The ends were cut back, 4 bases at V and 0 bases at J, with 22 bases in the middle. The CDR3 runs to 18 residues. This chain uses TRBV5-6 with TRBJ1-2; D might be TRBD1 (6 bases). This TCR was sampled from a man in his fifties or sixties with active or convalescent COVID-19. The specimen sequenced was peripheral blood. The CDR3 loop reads CASSLLTLQDRANYGYTF. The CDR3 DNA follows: TGTGCCAGCAGCCTTCTCACACTACAGGACAGAGCTAACTATGGCTACACCTTC.